This TCR beta chain was obtained from a study of T-cell reconstitution after alpha-beta-depleted transplantation in children. TCRbeta library construction was performed incorporating unique molecular identifiers. TCRdb fed the PCR reads into MiXCR, producing one record per CDR3 protein. This table holds 450,000 to 600,000 distinct CDR3 sequences, around 13% found once. Notes on the study in general: Alpha-beta T cells about two months after transplant reportedly derived from several hundred expanded graft clones. One year after transplant, T-cell counts and diversity came mostly from newly produced T cells.

The V end was cut by 8 bases, the J end by 3 bases, with 30 bases between. Germline CDR1 is GTSNPN and CDR2 is SVGIG (reference sequence). CDR3 length: 18 amino acids. About this clonotype: Its antigen is undetermined.

J is TRBJ2-3 and V is TRBV30; either TRBD1 or TRBD2 may supply D (5 bases each). Sample: PBMCs, mostly from graft donor cells, taken 360 days after TCRalphabeta/CD19-depleted stem cell transplant. The clonotype originates from a male patient between 10 and 17 years old who had a stem cell transplant for acute myeloid leukemia, so the T cells may come from the graft donor. The CDR3 DNA reads as TGTGCCCGAGGGCCCTCCCGTGTTTGGGGGACCGGGACAGATACGCAGTATTTT. Amino acid sequence: CARGPSRVWGTGTDTQYF.